This TCR beta chain was recovered during a study of blood T cell repertoires in COVID-19. CDR3 length: 16 amino acids. V trimming: 2 bases; J trimming: 5 bases; junction bases outside the gene matches: 7. CDR1 is MGHRA, CDR2 YSYEKL, per germline. Only in-frame clones appear in the TCRdb table, and some are missing; sequencing was by immunoSEQ multiplex PCR. Of about 140,000 clones listed, about 85% are singletons. Sample: peripheral blood. J is TRBJ2-7 and V is TRBV4-1, with 12 positions matching TRBD2. The source is a human donor in a cohort sampled during active COVID-19. In nucleotides, the CDR3 is TGCGCCAGCAGCCAACTCTTCCGGACTAGCGGGAACGAGCAGTACTTC. It yields the protein CASSQLFRTSGNEQYF.